This is a list of T cell receptor beta chains from one sample in a study of breast tumors, draining lymph nodes, adjacent tissues. MiXCR, run by TCRdb on the multiplex PCR reads, gives a single entry per CDR3 protein. The repertoire includes approximately 170,000 distinct CDR3 sequences, roughly a third of them detected once, and around 4.5% sits in the top ten. The specimen sequenced was axillary lymph node tissue. These receptors originate from a female donor with breast cancer. Some clones in this sample may be carry-over from other donors' samples. Both conserved end residues are part of each CDR3.

CDR3: CASSDPDRLSNEQYF; J: TRBJ2-7; V: TRBV6-1
CDR3: CASSESGSFVYEQYF; J: TRBJ2-7; V: TRBV2
CDR3: CATTWSGGTNQPQHF; J: TRBJ1-5; V: TRBV7-2
CDR3: CASSSGHPPDTQYF; J: TRBJ2-3; V: TRBV7-3
CDR3: CAISESIGREQYF; J: TRBJ2-7; V: TRBV10-3
CDR3: CASSLAPGWKPQHF; J: TRBJ1-5; V: TRBV5-1
CDR3: CSAHPMAGLARLTDTQYF; J: TRBJ2-3; V: TRBV20-1
CDR3: CASSPWGFKNTEAFF; J: TRBJ1-1; V: TRBV7-6
CDR3: CASIRPDMNTEAFF; J: TRBJ1-1; V: TRBV2
CDR3: CASSLGGLCNEKLFF; J: TRBJ1-4; V: TRBV7-2
CDR3: CATSPQGCANTGELFF; J: TRBJ2-2; V: TRBV24-1
CDR3: CASSLAPTGRGNQPQHF; J: TRBJ1-5; V: TRBV7-6
CDR3: CASSLDGAANYGYTF; J: TRBJ1-2; V: TRBV5-4
CDR3: CASNNRADTQYF; J: TRBJ2-3; V: TRBV19
CDR3: CASSPGTSGRALTDTQYF; J: TRBJ2-3; V: TRBV12-3/TRBV12-4
CDR3: CASTDANTGDEKLFF; J: TRBJ1-4; V: TRBV19
CDR3: CSARQVNEQFF; J: TRBJ2-1; V: TRBV20-1
CDR3: CASSTNGFGVSGYTIYF; J: TRBJ1-3; V: TRBV7-9
CDR3: CASSSPITGPNSPLHF; J: TRBJ1-6; V: TRBV11-3
CDR3: CASSYGGNRNYGYTF; J: TRBJ1-2; V: TRBV6-5
CDR3: CASSSGQVSYEQYF; J: TRBJ2-7; V: TRBV7-9
CDR3: CASSYPGTQYF; J: TRBJ2-5; V: TRBV12-3/TRBV12-4
CDR3: CASSLGGGTNYGYTF; J: TRBJ1-2; V: TRBV11-3
CDR3: CASSAGINSPLHF; J: TRBJ1-6; V: TRBV7-8
CDR3: CASSASGGSSYNEQFF; J: TRBJ2-1; V: TRBV18
CDR3: CATRSGTTDTQYF; J: TRBJ2-3; V: TRBV24-1
CDR3: CASGHRVPGELFF; J: TRBJ2-2; V: TRBV7-8
CDR3: CASSQGMNTEAFF; J: TRBJ1-1; V: TRBV12-3/TRBV12-4
CDR3: CASTSTEVEYEQYF; J: TRBJ2-7; V: TRBV10-3
CDR3: CASSPRLAGLQRTQYF; J: TRBJ2-5; V: TRBV11-2
CDR3: CASSREAGDSYNEQFF; J: TRBJ2-1; V: TRBV4-2
CDR3: CAISAPMSSYNEQFF; J: TRBJ2-1; V: TRBV10-3
CDR3: CASSRFGQGCGYTF; J: TRBJ1-2; V: TRBV7-9
CDR3: CANSLGGNTDTQYF; J: TRBJ2-3; V: TRBV2
CDR3: CASSEGQGAIRANEKLFF; J: TRBJ1-4; V: TRBV2
CDR3: CSARDEGENIYEQYF; J: TRBJ2-7; V: TRBV20-1
CDR3: CASSQDSGGADTQYF; J: TRBJ2-3; V: TRBV4-2
CDR3: CASSYRVSYEQYF; J: TRBJ2-7; V: TRBV4-1
CDR3: CASGRSGARTGYTF; J: TRBJ1-2; V: TRBV5-8
CDR3: CATRAGEYSNQPQHF; J: TRBJ1-5; V: TRBV15
CDR3: CASGFDPYQPQYF; J: TRBJ2-5; V: TRBV12-5
CDR3: CASSLVAGSSYEQYF; J: TRBJ2-7; V: TRBV7-2
CDR3: CASSPWTGGFYF; J: TRBJ2-7; V: TRBV2
CDR3: CASSIRERGTEAFF; J: TRBJ1-1; V: TRBV19
CDR3: CATSDFSQDEQFF; J: TRBJ2-1; V: TRBV24-1
CDR3: CASSLDKQGSYDQYF; J: TRBJ2-7; V: TRBV7-2
CDR3: CASALQGNQVAFF; J: TRBJ1-1; V: TRBV12-5
CDR3: CASTSPGGGYGYTF; J: TRBJ1-2; V: TRBV28
CDR3: CISVPIHPRTGIYGYTF; J: TRBJ1-2; V: TRBV7-5
CDR3: CASSPGGGGPQHF; J: TRBJ1-5; V: TRBV7-2
CDR3: CASSTTGEHEKLFF; J: TRBJ1-4; V: TRBV2
CDR3: CASSLATNEKLFF; J: TRBJ1-4; V: TRBV7-9
CDR3: CSARKSANQPQHF; J: TRBJ1-5; V: TRBV20-1
CDR3: CSASGTSGRNEQFF; J: TRBJ2-1; V: TRBV20-1
CDR3: CASSQDQGREFF; J: TRBJ2-1; V: TRBV3-1